This T cell receptor (beta chain) was identified during a study of blood T cell repertoires in COVID-19. Sequencing used immunoSEQ multiplex PCR; TCRdb keeps in-frame clones, though not all of them. Of 70,000 to 95,000 clones in the sample, roughly 76% were seen once. Germline CDR1 SGHDN, CDR2 FVKESK. The CDR3 has 13 amino acids. Trimming cost V 5 bases and J 9 bases; bases outside gene matches: 9. The chain recombines TRBV14 with TRBJ2-5, with 7 bases fitting TRBD2. The TCR originated in a woman between 65 and 79 years old with acute or convalescent COVID-19. Material for sequencing was peripheral blood. The CDR3 region has the DNA TGTGCCAGCAGCAAGACCCCGGCGGGGGCCCAGTACTTC. It codes for CASSKTPAGAQYF. The entire variable domain, with the rest obtained from reference TRBV14 and TRBJ2-5, is as follows: EAGVTQFPSHSVIEKGQTVTLRCDPISGHDNLYWYRRVMGKEIKFLLHFVKESKQDESGMPNNRFLAERTGGTYSTLKVQPAELEDSGVYFCASSKTPAGAQYFGPGTRLLVL.